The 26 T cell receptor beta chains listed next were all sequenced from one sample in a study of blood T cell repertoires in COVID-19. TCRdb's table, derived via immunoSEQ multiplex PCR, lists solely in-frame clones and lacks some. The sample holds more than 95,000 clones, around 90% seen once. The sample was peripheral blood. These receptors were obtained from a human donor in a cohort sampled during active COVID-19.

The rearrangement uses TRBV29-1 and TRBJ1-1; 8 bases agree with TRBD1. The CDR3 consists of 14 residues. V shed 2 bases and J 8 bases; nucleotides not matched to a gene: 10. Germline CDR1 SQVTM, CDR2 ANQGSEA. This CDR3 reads CSVELDRGRWEAFF. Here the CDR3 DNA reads TGCAGCGTTGAACTCGACAGGGGAAGGTGGGAAGCTTTCTTT.

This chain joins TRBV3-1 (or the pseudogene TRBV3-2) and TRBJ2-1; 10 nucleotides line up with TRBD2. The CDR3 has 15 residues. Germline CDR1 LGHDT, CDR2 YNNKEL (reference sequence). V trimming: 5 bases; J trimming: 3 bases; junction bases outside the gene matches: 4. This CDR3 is CASSSTSGIYNEQFF. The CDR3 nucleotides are TGTGCCAGCAGCTCAACTAGCGGGATCTACAATGAGCAGTTCTTC.

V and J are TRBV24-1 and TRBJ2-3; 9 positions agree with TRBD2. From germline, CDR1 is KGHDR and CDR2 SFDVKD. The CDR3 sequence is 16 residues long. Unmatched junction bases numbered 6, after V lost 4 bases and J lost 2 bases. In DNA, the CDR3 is TGTGCCACCAGTGACACCGGGACTAGCTCCACAGATACGCAGTATTTT. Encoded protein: CATSDTGTSSTDTQYF.

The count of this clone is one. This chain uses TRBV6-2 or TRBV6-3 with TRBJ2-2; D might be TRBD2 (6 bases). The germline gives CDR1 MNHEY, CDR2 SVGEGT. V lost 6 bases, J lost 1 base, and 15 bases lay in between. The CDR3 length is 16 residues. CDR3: CASSRDSRENTGELFF. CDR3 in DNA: TGTGCCAGCAGCCGGGATTCGCGGGAGAACACCGGGGAGCTGTTTTTT.

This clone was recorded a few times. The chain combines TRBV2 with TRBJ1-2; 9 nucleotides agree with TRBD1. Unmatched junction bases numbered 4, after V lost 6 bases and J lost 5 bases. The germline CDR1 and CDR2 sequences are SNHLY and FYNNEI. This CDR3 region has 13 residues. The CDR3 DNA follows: TGTGCCAGCAGCCACGACAGGGGGTATGGCTACACCTTC. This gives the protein CASSHDRGYGYTF.

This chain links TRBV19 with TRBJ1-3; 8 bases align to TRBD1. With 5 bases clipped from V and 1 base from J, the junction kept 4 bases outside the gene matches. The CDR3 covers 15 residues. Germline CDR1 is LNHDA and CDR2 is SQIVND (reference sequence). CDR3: CASSRDRRSGNTIYF. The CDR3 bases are TGTGCCAGTAGTCGGGACAGGAGGTCTGGAAACACCATATATTTT.

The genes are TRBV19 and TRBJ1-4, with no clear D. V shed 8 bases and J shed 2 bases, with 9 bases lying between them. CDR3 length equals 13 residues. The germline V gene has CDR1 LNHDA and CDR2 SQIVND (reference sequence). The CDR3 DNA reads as TGTGCCAGTCACACAGACACTAATGAAAAACTGTTTTTT. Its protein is CASHTDTNEKLFF. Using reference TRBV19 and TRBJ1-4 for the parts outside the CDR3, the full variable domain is DGGITQSPKYLFRKEGQNVTLSCEQNLNHDAMYWYRQDPGQGLRLIYYSQIVNDFQKGDIAEGYSVSREKKESFPLTVTSAQKNPTAFYLCASHTDTNEKLFFGSGTQLSVL.

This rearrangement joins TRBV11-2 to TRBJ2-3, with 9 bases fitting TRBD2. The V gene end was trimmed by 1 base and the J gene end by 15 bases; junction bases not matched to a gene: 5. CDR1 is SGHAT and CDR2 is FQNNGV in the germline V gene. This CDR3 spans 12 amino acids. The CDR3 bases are TGTGCCAGCAGCTTAGCGGGACTAGCCGAATATTTT. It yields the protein CASSLAGLAEYF.

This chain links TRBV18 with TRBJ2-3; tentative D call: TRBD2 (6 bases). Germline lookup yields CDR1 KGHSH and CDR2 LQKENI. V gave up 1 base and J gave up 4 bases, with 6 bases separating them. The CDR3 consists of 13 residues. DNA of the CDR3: TGTGCCAGCTCACCACGGGGGGCAGATACGCAGTATTTT. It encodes CASSPRGADTQYF.

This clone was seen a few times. CDR3 amino acids: CASTGRGTYEQYF. CDR3 DNA: TGTGCCAGCACGGGCAGGGGGACCTACGAGCAGTACTTC. The chain has TRBV3-1 (or the pseudogene TRBV3-2) and TRBJ2-7, with 7 bases lining up with TRBD1. Per germline, CDR1 LGHDT and CDR2 YNNKEL (reference sequence). The CDR3 sequence is 13 residues long. Trimming removed 7 bases from V and 2 bases from J; junction bases left unmatched: 5.

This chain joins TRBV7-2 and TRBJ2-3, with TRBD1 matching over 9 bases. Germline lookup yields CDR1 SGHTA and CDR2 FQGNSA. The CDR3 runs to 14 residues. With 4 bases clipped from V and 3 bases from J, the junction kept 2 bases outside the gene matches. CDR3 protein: CASSSQGATDTQYF. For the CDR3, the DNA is TGTGCCAGCAGCTCACAGGGGGCTACAGATACGCAGTATTTT.

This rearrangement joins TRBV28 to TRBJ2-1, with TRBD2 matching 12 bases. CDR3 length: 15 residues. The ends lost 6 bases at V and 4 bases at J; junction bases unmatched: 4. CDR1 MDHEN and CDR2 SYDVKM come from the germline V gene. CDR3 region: CASRYGTSGYNEQFF. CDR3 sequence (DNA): TGTGCCAGCAGATACGGGACTAGCGGGTACAATGAGCAGTTCTTC.

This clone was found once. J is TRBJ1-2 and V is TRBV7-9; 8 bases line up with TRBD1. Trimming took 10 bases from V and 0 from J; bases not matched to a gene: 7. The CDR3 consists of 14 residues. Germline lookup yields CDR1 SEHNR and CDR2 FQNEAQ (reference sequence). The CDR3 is CAMGDRRSNYGYTF. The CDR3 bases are TGTGCCATGGGGGACAGGAGATCTAACTATGGCTACACCTTC.

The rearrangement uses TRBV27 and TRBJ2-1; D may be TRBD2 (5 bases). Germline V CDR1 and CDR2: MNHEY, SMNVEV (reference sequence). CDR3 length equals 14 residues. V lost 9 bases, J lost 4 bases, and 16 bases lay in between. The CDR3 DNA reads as TGTGCCAGTAGCCAATGGGGAGCATACAATGAGCAGTTCTTC. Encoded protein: CASSQWGAYNEQFF.

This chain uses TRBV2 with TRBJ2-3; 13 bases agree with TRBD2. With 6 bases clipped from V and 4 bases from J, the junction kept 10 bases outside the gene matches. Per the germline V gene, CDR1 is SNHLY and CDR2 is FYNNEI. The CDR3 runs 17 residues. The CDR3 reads CASRPGLAGSGADTQYF. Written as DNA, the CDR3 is TGTGCCAGCAGACCGGGACTAGCGGGAAGCGGGGCAGATACGCAGTATTTT. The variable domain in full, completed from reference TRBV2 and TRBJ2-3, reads EPEVTQTPSHQVTQMGQEVILRCVPISNHLYFYWYRQILGQKVEFLVSFYNNEISEKSEIFDDQFSVERPDGSNFTLKIRSTKLEDSAMYFCASRPGLAGSGADTQYFGPGTRLTVL.

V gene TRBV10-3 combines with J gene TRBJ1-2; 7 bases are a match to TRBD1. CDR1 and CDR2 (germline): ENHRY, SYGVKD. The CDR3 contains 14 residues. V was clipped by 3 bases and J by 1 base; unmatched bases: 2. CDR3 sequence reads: CAISEQGSNYGYTF. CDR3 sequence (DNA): TGTGCCATCAGTGAACAGGGGAGTAACTATGGCTACACCTTC.

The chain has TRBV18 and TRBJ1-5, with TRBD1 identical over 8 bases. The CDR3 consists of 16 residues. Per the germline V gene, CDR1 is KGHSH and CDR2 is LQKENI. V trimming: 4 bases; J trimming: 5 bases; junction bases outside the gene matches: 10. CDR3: CASSLLMAGGDQPQHF. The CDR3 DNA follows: TGTGCCAGCTCACTACTTATGGCAGGGGGCGATCAGCCCCAGCATTTT.

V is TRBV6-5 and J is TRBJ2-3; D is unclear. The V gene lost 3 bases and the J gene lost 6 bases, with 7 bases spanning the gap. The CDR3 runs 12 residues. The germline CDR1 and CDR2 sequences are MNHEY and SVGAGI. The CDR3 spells CASSYKRDTQYF. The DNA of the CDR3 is TGTGCCAGCAGTTATAAGAGGGATACGCAGTATTTT.

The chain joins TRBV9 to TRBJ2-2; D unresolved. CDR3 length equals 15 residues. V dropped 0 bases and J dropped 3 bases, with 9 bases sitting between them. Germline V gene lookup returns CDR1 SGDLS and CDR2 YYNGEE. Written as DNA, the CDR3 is TGTGCCAGCAGCGTAGGAGCGTGGGACACCGGGGAGCTGTTTTTT. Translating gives CASSVGAWDTGELFF.

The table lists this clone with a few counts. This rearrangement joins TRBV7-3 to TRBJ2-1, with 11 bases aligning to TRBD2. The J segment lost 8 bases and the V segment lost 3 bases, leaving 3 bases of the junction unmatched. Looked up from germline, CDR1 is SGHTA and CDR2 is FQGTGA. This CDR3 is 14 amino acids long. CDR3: CASSFSGGAYEQFF. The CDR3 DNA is TGTGCCAGCAGCTTTAGCGGGGGGGCCTATGAGCAGTTCTTC.

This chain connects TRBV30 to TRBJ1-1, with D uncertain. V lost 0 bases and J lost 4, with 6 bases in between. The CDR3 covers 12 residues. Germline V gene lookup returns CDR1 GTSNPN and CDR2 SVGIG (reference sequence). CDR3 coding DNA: TGTGCCTGGAGTGTATCCTTCACTGAAGCTTTCTTT. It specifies CAWSVSFTEAFF. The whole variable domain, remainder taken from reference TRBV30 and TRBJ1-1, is SQTIHQWPATLVQPVGSPLSLECTVEGTSNPNLYWYRQAAGRGLQLLFYSVGIGQISSEVPQNLSASRPQDRQFILSSKKLLLSDSGFYLCAWSVSFTEAFFGQGTRLTVV.

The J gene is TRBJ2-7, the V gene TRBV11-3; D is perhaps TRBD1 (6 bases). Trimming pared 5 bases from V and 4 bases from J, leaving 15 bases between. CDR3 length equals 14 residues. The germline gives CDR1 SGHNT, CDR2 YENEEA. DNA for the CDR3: TGTGCCAGCAGCCACACGGGACAAATTTACGAGCAGTACTTC. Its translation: CASSHTGQIYEQYF. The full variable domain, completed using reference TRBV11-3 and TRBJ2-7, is EAGVVQSPRYKIIEKKQPVAFWCNPISGHNTLYWYLQNLGQGPELLIRYENEEAVDDSQLPKDRFSAERLKGVDSTLKIQPAELGDSAVYLCASSHTGQIYEQYFGPGTRLTVT.

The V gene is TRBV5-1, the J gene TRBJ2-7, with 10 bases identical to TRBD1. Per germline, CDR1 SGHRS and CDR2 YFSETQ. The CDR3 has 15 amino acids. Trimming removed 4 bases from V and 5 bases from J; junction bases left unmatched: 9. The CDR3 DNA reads TGCGCCAGCAGCGTATCGTGGGGGACAGGGGACGAGCAGTACTTC. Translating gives CASSVSWGTGDEQYF.

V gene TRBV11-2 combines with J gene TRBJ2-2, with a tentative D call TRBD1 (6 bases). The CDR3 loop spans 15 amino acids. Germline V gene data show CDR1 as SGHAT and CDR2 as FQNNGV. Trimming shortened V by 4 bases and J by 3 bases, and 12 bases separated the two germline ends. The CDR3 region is CASSSQGSDTGELFF. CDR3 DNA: TGTGCCAGCAGCTCACAGGGAAGCGACACCGGGGAGCTGTTTTTT.

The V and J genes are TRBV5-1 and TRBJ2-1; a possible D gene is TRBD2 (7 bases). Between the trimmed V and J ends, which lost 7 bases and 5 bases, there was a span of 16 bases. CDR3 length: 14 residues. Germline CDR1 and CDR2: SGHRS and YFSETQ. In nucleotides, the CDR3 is TGCGCCAGCGTGGGTGGGGGGGCCAACAATGAGCAGTTCTTC. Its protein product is CASVGGGANNEQFF.

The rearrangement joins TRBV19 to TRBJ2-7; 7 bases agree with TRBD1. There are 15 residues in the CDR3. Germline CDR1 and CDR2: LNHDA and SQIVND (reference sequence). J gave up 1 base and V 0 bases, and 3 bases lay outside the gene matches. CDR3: CASSIETGQSYEQYF. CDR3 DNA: TGTGCCAGTAGTATAGAGACAGGGCAATCCTACGAGCAGTACTTC.